What follows are 13 T cell receptor beta chains derived from one specimen sequenced in a study of blood T cell repertoires in COVID-19. Generated by immunoSEQ multiplex PCR, the TCRdb table keeps only in-frame clones and is missing some. The repertoire has more than 80,000 clones, 75% to 90% of them found once; the top ten carry approximately 34%. Input material: peripheral blood. The receptor set was obtained from an elderly woman with active or convalescent COVID-19.

This clone was counted only a few times. The V gene is TRBV12-3 or TRBV12-4, the J gene TRBJ2-3; TRBD1 matches at 7 bases. The CDR3 is made up of 13 amino acids. The V gene end was trimmed by 6 bases and the J gene end by 7 bases; junction bases not matched to a gene: 7. The CDR3 DNA sequence: TGTGCCAGCAGGGTGACAGGGATACATACGCAGTATTTT. Its translation is CASRVTGIHTQYF.

A few counts support this clone. The rearrangement joins TRBV5-1 to TRBJ1-1; tentatively, D is TRBD1 (5 bases). Germline V gene lookup returns CDR1 SGHRS and CDR2 YFSETQ. V was cut by 6 bases and J by 5 bases, with 14 bases left in between. CDR3 length: 13 residues. This CDR3 is CASKDKGLTEAFF. The DNA for the CDR3 is TGCGCCAGCAAGGATAAGGGGCTGACTGAAGCTTTCTTT.

The chain uses TRBV24-1 and TRBJ1-2; TRBD1 aligns across 7 bases. The germline CDR1 and CDR2 sequences are KGHDR and SFDVKD. J gave up 7 bases and V 8 bases, and 12 bases lay outside the gene matches. This CDR3 has 14 residues. CDR3 in amino acids: CATTQTTGYRGYTF. CDR3 in DNA: TGTGCCACCACTCAAACGACAGGGTATCGTGGCTACACCTTC.

The chain recombines TRBV19 with TRBJ1-5; D might be TRBD1 (5 bases). The CDR3 loop spans 14 amino acids. Trimming cost V 10 bases and J 1 base, with 14 bases left between them. Germline CDR1 and CDR2: LNHDA and SQIVND (reference sequence). DNA of the CDR3: TGTGCCACCTCTCGCCAGGGAAGCAATCAGCCCCAGCATTTT. Translation: CATSRQGSNQPQHF.

The V call is TRBV30, the J call TRBJ2-7; D might be TRBD2 (5 bases). This CDR3 is 13 amino acids long. Germline CDR1 is GTSNPN and CDR2 is SVGIG (reference sequence). V was cut by 1 base and J by 5 bases, with 12 bases left in between. The CDR3 coding sequence is TGTGCCTGGAGTGCCCTAGCCCCCCACGAGCAGTACTTC. As protein: CAWSALAPHEQYF.

V and J are TRBV5-1 and TRBJ1-1, with D possibly being TRBD1 (5 bases). V lost 6 bases to trimming and J lost 0 bases, with 12 bases between them. CDR1 is SGHRS, CDR2 YFSETQ, per germline. CDR3 length: 14 amino acids. DNA of the CDR3: TGCGCCAGCACGGCAGGGTCCATGAACACTGAAGCTTTCTTT. Translated, it gives CASTAGSMNTEAFF.

The chain recombines TRBV5-1 with TRBJ1-1; the match to TRBD1 covers 7 bases. The CDR3 has 14 amino acids. Germline V gives CDR1 SGHRS, CDR2 YFSETQ. J lost 0 bases, V lost 1 base, and 0 bases had no gene match. CDR3 nucleotide sequence: TGCGCCAGCAGCTTGACAGGGGTGAACACTGAAGCTTTCTTT. Translating gives CASSLTGVNTEAFF.

The rearrangement joins TRBV10-3 to TRBJ1-1; no reliable D call. Trimming left V 10 bases short and J 8 bases short, with 17 bases between. There are 12 residues in the CDR3. The germline CDR1 and CDR2 sequences are ENHRY and SYGVKD. The CDR3 sequence: CATQESAAEAFF. CDR3 bases: TGTGCCACCCAAGAATCAGCGGCAGAAGCTTTCTTT.

This clone was detected once. J is TRBJ2-3 and V is TRBV6-1, with TRBD2 matching 10 bases. Per germline, CDR1 MNHNS and CDR2 SASEGT. The V and J ends lost 3 bases and 2 bases, in that order; junction bases with no gene match: 5. The CDR3 covers 16 residues. The CDR3 region is CASSEGLARSTDTQYF. DNA of the CDR3: TGTGCCAGCAGTGAGGGACTAGCGAGATCCACAGATACGCAGTATTTT.

The J gene is TRBJ2-5, the V gene TRBV5-5; TRBD2 is a possible D gene (7 bases). The V and J ends lost 4 bases and 5 bases respectively, with 18 bases between them. CDR1 SGHKS and CDR2 YYEKEE come from the germline V gene (reference sequence). The CDR3 totals 15 residues. The CDR3 nucleotides are TGTGCCAGCAGCCCCAGGGAGGGGGGAGAGGAGACCCAGTACTTC. Amino acid sequence: CASSPREGGEETQYF.

The V call is TRBV10-3, the J call TRBJ1-2; possibly TRBD1 for D (6 bases). The CDR3 is 15 residues long. Germline V gene lookup returns CDR1 ENHRY and CDR2 SYGVKD. V lost 0 bases, J lost 2 bases, and 10 bases lay in between. The CDR3 DNA reads TGTGCCATCAGTGAGTCGAACAGGGCGAACTATGGCTACACCTTC. As protein: CAISESNRANYGYTF.

The chain is built from TRBV21-1 and TRBJ2-3; the listed D gene, TRBD1, was not tested against the DNA. TRBV21-1 has pseudogene status. This CDR3 contains 14 residues. In DNA form, the CDR3 reads TGTGCCAGCAGGGTCCGGGACAGGGGTGACACGCAGTATTTT. It encodes CASRVRDRGDTQYF.

Here the CDR3 DNA reads TGTGCCAGCAGCGCGGACAGGGTGAACACTGAAGCTTTCTTT. Translation gives CASSADRVNTEAFF. This chain connects TRBV11-1 to TRBJ1-1; TRBD1 aligns across 8 bases. Germline CDR1 reads SGHAT; CDR2 reads FQDESV (reference sequence). J lost 0 bases, V lost 5 bases, and 2 bases had no gene match. The CDR3 totals 14 residues.